This TCR beta chain was observed in a study of shared clonotypes between healthy human individuals. Overall study: The study enrolled a couple of women and three men aged 18 to 49.

The method was immunoSEQ multiplex PCR; TCRdb's version includes in-frame clones alone and lacks a portion of them. The repertoire holds about 2.1 million clones, with 93% as singletons. The germline gives CDR1 ENHRY, CDR2 SYGVKD. Deletions cut 0 bases from V and 5 bases from J, with 11 bases between. This CDR3 has 15 amino acids. Worth noting for this clone: Its specificity is not known.

Only CD45RO-negative cells positively selected for CCR7 counted as naive CD8 cells, so terminally differentiated effector memory CD45RA+ cells were excluded. Study-wide results and limits: In the sorted subsets, rarefaction showed sequencing was incomplete despite large depth.

Sequencing used naive CD8+ T cells from PBMCs. The rearrangement uses TRBV10-3 and TRBJ2-1; D is unclear. The TCR was taken from a man aged 18 to 30 in good health. Some clones in this sample may be carry-over from other donors' samples. CDR3 region: CAISESRLGNNEQFF. CDR3 sequence (DNA): TGTGCCATCAGTGAGTCTAGATTGGGGAACAATGAGCAGTTCTTC.